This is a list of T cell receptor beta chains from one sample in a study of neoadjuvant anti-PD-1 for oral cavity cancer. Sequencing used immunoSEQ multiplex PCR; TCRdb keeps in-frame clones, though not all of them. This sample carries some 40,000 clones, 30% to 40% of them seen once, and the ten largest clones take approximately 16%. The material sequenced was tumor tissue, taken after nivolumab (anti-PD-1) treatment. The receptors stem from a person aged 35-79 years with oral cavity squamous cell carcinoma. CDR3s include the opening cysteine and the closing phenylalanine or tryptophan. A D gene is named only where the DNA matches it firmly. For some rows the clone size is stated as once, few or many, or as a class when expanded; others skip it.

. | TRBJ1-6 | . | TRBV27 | CASSFRAETSPLHF | TGTGCCAGCAGTTTTCGGGCAGAAACATCACCCCTCCACTTT
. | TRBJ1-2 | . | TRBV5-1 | CASSYTDNGYTF | TGCGCCAGCAGCTACACTGACAATGGCTACACCTTC
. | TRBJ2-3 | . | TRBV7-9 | CASSFMLAADTQYF | TGTGCCAGCAGCTTTATGCTAGCAGCAGATACGCAGTATTTT
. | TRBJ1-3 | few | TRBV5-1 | CASSPQGFSGNTIYF | TGCGCCAGCAGCCCGCAGGGGTTCTCTGGAAACACCATATATTTT
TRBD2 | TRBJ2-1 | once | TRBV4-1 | CASSQVKGGLAGGGEQFF | TGCGCCAGCAGCCAAGTAAAGGGAGGACTAGCGGGAGGTGGTGAGCAGTTCTTC
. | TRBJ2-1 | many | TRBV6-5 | CASSSRLVWSYNEQFF | TGTGCCAGCAGTTCCCGACTAGTTTGGTCCTACAATGAGCAGTTCTTC
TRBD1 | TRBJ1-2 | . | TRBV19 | CASSIGGQGSILVGYTF | TGTGCCAGTAGTATAGGGGGACAGGGTTCTATCCTCGTCGGCTACACCTTC
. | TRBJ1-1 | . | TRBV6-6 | CASSYTPDSQNTEAFF | TGTGCCAGCAGTTACACCCCGGACAGTCAAAACACTGAAGCTTTCTTT
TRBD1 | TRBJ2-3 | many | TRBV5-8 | CASSLDSGTGTDTQYF | TGTGCCAGCAGCTTGGACAGTGGGACAGGGACAGATACGCAGTATTTT
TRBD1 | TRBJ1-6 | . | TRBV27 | CASSLSRDRGLYNSPLHF | TGTGCCAGCAGTTTATCCCGGGACAGGGGACTTTATAATTCACCCCTCCACTTT
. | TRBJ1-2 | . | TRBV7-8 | CASSLGRQGYGYTF | TGTGCCAGCAGCTTAGGTCGGCAGGGCTATGGCTACACCTTC
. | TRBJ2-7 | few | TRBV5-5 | CASAANSYEQYF | TGTGCCAGCGCAGCTAACTCCTACGAGCAGTACTTC
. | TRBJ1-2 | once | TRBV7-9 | CASSQGQSAGYTF | TGTGCCAGCAGCCAAGGACAGTCGGCTGGCTACACCTTC
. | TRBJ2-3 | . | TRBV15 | CATGPFESTDTQYF | TGTGCCACCGGCCCGTTCGAAAGCACAGATACGCAGTATTTT
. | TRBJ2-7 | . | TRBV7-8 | CASSLTGNSYEQYF | TGTGCCAGCAGCTTAACAGGAAATTCCTACGAGCAGTACTTC
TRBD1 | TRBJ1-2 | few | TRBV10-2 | CASLRDSYGYTF | TGCGCCAGCCTCCGGGACAGCTATGGCTACACCTTC
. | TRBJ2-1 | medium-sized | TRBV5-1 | CASSLVQTDNEQFF | TGCGCCAGCAGCTTGGTTCAGACTGACAATGAGCAGTTCTTC
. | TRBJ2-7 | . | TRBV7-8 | CASSLQGFSLEQYF | TGTGCCAGCAGCTTACAGGGATTTTCCCTCGAGCAGTACTTC
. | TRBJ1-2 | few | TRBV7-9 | CASSLDQGPDGYTF | TGTGCCAGCAGCTTAGACCAGGGACCGGACGGCTACACCTTC
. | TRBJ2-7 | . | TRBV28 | CASSLTSEQYF | TGTGCCAGCAGTTTGACTAGCGAGCAGTACTTC
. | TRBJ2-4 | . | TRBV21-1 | CASSTPGQGGPKNIQYF | TGTGCCAGCAGCACCCCCGGACAGGGAGGACCCAAAAACATTCAGTACTTC
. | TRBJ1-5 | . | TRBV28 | CASSTPSDGISNQPQHF | TGTGCCAGCAGCACCCCCTCAGACGGTATTAGCAATCAGCCCCAGCATTTT
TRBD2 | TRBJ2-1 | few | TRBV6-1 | CASRPTSGSGEQFF | TGTGCCAGCAGACCGACTAGCGGGAGTGGTGAGCAGTTCTTC
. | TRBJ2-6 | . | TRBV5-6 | CASSLVWGSGANVLTF | TGTGCCAGCAGCTTGGTATGGGGCTCTGGGGCCAACGTCCTGACTTTC
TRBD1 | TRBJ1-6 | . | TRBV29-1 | CSVQLGQGNSPLHF | TGCAGCGTTCAATTGGGACAGGGGAATTCACCCCTCCACTTT